Listed below are T cell receptor beta chains from one sample, sequenced in a study of vaccination and CD4 T cells after COVID-19. TCRdb ran MiXCR on the PCR reads and lists one entry per CDR3 protein. The sample holds 1,500 to 2,000 distinct CDR3 sequences, approximately 10% seen once. These TCRs' antigens remain unknown. Sequenced: CD4+ T cells from blood, cultured in vitro. These receptors were obtained from a human donor in good health. Both conserved end residues are part of each CDR3. Fields, in order: clone size, D gene, V gene, J gene, CDR3 protein, CDR3 DNA. A D gene is named only where the DNA matches it firmly. Clone size appears in some rows only: once, few, many, or a class for an expanded clone.

few	-	TRBV9	TRBJ2-6	CASSGRVTSGANVLTF	TGTGCCAGCAGCGGAAGGGTGACCTCTGGGGCCAACGTCCTGACTTTC
-	-	TRBV11-3	TRBJ1-4	CASSLRGWSLPDEKLFF	TGTGCCAGCAGCTTAAGGGGGTGGAGCCTTCCTGACGAAAAACTGTTTTTT
medium-sized	-	TRBV10-3	TRBJ2-7	CAISERQGGDEQYF	TGTGCCATCAGTGAGCGGCAGGGCGGAGACGAGCAGTACTTC
few	-	TRBV6-1	TRBJ2-7	CASSPNPTGEQYF	TGTGCCAGCAGTCCGAACCCGACTGGCGAGCAGTACTTC
-	TRBD1	TRBV2	TRBJ2-3	CASSEEARGLGTDTQYF	TGTGCCAGCAGTGAAGAAGCCAGGGGGTTAGGGACAGATACGCAGTATTTT
large	-	TRBV6-1	TRBJ1-1	CASKMPGDTEAFF	TGTGCCAGCAAAATGCCAGGAGACACTGAAGCTTTCTTT
medium-sized	-	TRBV28	TRBJ1-2	CASRTPQTSPRGYTF	TGTGCCAGCAGGACTCCCCAAACCTCCCCAAGGGGCTACACCTTC
few	TRBD2	TRBV18	TRBJ2-3	CASSQGLAGSTDTQYF	TGTGCCAGCTCACAAGGACTAGCGGGGAGCACAGATACGCAGTATTTT
few	-	TRBV5-4	TRBJ1-1	CASGTAGARDTEAFF	TGTGCCAGCGGTACTGCGGGGGCTAGGGACACTGAAGCTTTCTTT
medium-sized	TRBD1	TRBV28	TRBJ1-6	CASRRTGGESPLHF	TGTGCCAGCAGGAGGACAGGGGGAGAATCACCCCTCCACTTT
-	-	TRBV5-1	TRBJ1-2	CASSLDQRGMGGYTF	TGCGCCAGCAGCTTGGATCAGAGGGGGATGGGAGGCTACACCTTC
few	-	TRBV5-1	TRBJ1-1	CASRGGENTEAFF	TGCGCCAGTCGTGGAGGGGAGAACACTGAAGCTTTCTTT
large	-	TRBV2	TRBJ1-2	CASAGASYGYTF	TGTGCCAGCGCAGGGGCGAGCTATGGCTACACCTTC
medium-sized	-	TRBV20-1	TRBJ2-3	CSARAPLLTGDRNTQYF	TGCAGTGCTAGAGCTCCTCTACTAACGGGTGATCGAAATACGCAGTATTTT
few	-	TRBV5-6	TRBJ1-2	CASSTTGRADYGYTF	TGTGCCAGCAGCACGACAGGTCGAGCCGACTATGGCTACACCTTC
large	TRBD1	TRBV2	TRBJ1-2	CASRAGTGGYGYTF	TGTGCCAGCAGAGCCGGGACAGGGGGCTATGGCTACACCTTC
few	-	TRBV9	TRBJ2-1	CASSWIADSYNEQFF	TGTGCCAGCAGCTGGATAGCCGACTCCTACAATGAGCAGTTCTTC
medium-sized	-	TRBV6-1	TRBJ1-5	CASSRQAYSNQPQHF	TGTGCCAGCAGTCGACAGGCTTATAGCAATCAGCCCCAGCATTTT
-	-	TRBV18	TRBJ1-5	CASSPSRSSGGNQPQHF	TGTGCCAGCTCACCGTCTCGAAGTTCGGGTGGCAATCAGCCCCAGCATTTT
-	-	TRBV9	TRBJ2-3	CATTPGLSYRDTQYF	TGTGCCACCACACCGGGCCTGTCCTATCGGGATACGCAGTATTTT
-	TRBD1	TRBV13	TRBJ2-3	CASSLGQGADTQYF	TGTGCCAGCAGCTTAGGGCAGGGGGCAGATACGCAGTATTTT
medium-sized	-	TRBV6-1	TRBJ2-7	CASKRGGYEQYF	TGTGCCAGCAAGCGAGGCGGGTACGAGCAGTACTTC
medium-sized	TRBD1	TRBV2	TRBJ1-5	CASSSTGAAYSNQPQHF	TGTGCCAGCAGTTCGACAGGGGCTGCATATAGCAATCAGCCCCAGCATTTT
medium-sized	TRBD1	TRBV28	TRBJ1-5	CASSPDRGNNQPQHF	TGTGCCAGCAGCCCGGACAGGGGTAACAATCAGCCCCAGCATTTT
medium-sized	-	TRBV20-1	TRBJ2-3	CSASLQTSTDTQYF	TGCAGTGCTAGTCTTCAGACTAGCACAGATACGCAGTATTTT
-	-	TRBV18	TRBJ2-4	CASSPGGTSYIQYF	TGTGCCAGCTCGCCAGGAGGGACTTCATACATTCAGTACTTC
medium-sized	TRBD1	TRBV28	TRBJ1-2	CASRPDRGWYGYTF	TGTGCCAGCAGACCTGACAGGGGGTGGTATGGCTACACCTTC
medium-sized	TRBD2	TRBV6-1	TRBJ2-2	CVAGGRAAGELFF	TGTGTCGCCGGAGGGAGGGCCGCCGGGGAGCTGTTTTTT
-	-	TRBV18	TRBJ2-1	CASSESGSYYNEQFF	TGTGCCAGCTCGGAGAGCGGATCCTACTACAATGAGCAGTTCTTC
few	-	TRBV5-1	TRBJ2-1	CASSWGSSGAYNEQFF	TGCGCCAGCAGCTGGGGTTCTAGTGGGGCTTACAATGAGCAGTTCTTC
-	TRBD1	TRBV25-1	TRBJ2-7	CASSEFRGQATYEQYF	TGTGCCAGCAGTGAATTTAGGGGACAGGCAACCTACGAGCAGTACTTC
-	-	TRBV9	TRBJ1-2	CASSVGSGYGYTF	TGTGCCAGCAGCGTAGGGAGTGGTTATGGCTACACCTTC
medium-sized	TRBD2	TRBV6-1	TRBJ2-3	CASHLSSSGPPDTQYF	TGTGCCAGCCATCTCTCGTCTAGCGGGCCCCCAGATACGCAGTATTTT
medium-sized	-	TRBV30	TRBJ1-6	CAWGRASNSPLHF	TGTGCCTGGGGCCGGGCCTCAAATTCACCCCTCCACTTT
-	-	TRBV7-3	TRBJ1-4	CAGSPRTGEKLFF	TGTGCCGGCAGCCCCCGGACTGGTGAAAAACTGTTTTTT
medium-sized	TRBD2	TRBV24-1	TRBJ2-1	CATGLAGASYNEQFF	TGTGCCACGGGTCTAGCGGGAGCCTCCTACAATGAGCAGTTCTTC
medium-sized	TRBD2	TRBV10-3	TRBJ2-3	CASSGTSNPKGSSTDTQYF	TGTGCCAGCTCCGGGACTAGCAACCCTAAAGGCTCTAGCACAGATACGCAGTATTTT
few	-	TRBV5-1	TRBJ2-3	CASKFTDTQYF	TGCGCCAGCAAATTTACAGATACGCAGTATTTT
-	-	TRBV5-1	TRBJ1-3	CASSPGWGAADGDTIYF	TGCGCCAGCAGCCCCGGCTGGGGGGCCGCGGACGGGGACACCATATATTTT
-	-	TRBV18	TRBJ2-7	CASSTEVSYEQYF	TGTGCCAGCTCTACAGAGGTCTCCTACGAGCAGTACTTC
medium-sized	-	TRBV7-2	TRBJ2-3	CASTLQGTDTQYF	TGTGCCAGCACCCTGCAGGGCACAGATACGCAGTATTTT
medium-sized	TRBD1	TRBV2	TRBJ1-1	CASSRTGPMNTEAFF	TGTGCCAGCAGTCGGACAGGCCCAATGAACACTGAAGCTTTCTTT
-	TRBD1	TRBV18	TRBJ1-6	CASSREGQVYNSPLHF	TGTGCCAGCTCACGAGAGGGACAGGTCTATAATTCACCCCTCCACTTT
medium-sized	-	TRBV2	TRBJ2-1	CASRVFGDEQFF	TGTGCCAGCAGGGTGTTCGGCGATGAGCAGTTCTTC
medium-sized	TRBD2	TRBV6-5	TRBJ2-5	CASSYPSGGSRETQYF	TGTGCCAGCAGTTACCCTAGCGGGGGGTCCAGAGAGACCCAGTACTTC
medium-sized	-	TRBV2	TRBJ1-5	CASSDRTVQPQHF	TGTGCCAGCAGTGATAGGACTGTTCAGCCCCAGCATTTT
medium-sized	-	TRBV11-3	TRBJ2-3	CASSLVFTDTQYF	TGTGCCAGCAGTCTAGTTTTCACAGATACGCAGTATTTT
large	TRBD1	TRBV6-1	TRBJ1-2	CASSELVTGEGYTF	TGTGCCAGCAGTGAACTGGTAACAGGGGAGGGCTACACCTTC
medium-sized	TRBD2	TRBV6-2/TRBV6-3	TRBJ2-7	CASSYGRLAGFGEQYF	TGTGCCAGCAGTTATGGGAGACTAGCGGGATTCGGCGAGCAGTACTTC
large	-	TRBV7-2	TRBJ1-5	CASCSSNQPQHF	TGTGCCAGCTGTAGTAGCAATCAGCCCCAGCATTTT
medium-sized	TRBD1	TRBV19	TRBJ2-3	CASREGAGTQYF	TGTGCCAGTAGAGAGGGGGCTGGGACGCAGTATTTT
medium-sized	-	TRBV19	TRBJ2-5	CASSIGAEETQYF	TGTGCCAGTAGTATAGGGGCAGAAGAGACCCAGTACTTC
large	-	TRBV15	TRBJ1-2	CATSRAKSDPIYGYTF	TGTGCCACCAGCAGAGCCAAGTCCGACCCGATCTATGGCTACACCTTC
few	TRBD1	TRBV18	TRBJ1-1	CASSGQGANTEAFF	TGTGCCAGCTCAGGCCAGGGGGCAAACACTGAAGCTTTCTTT
-	-	TRBV7-9	TRBJ1-4	CASSLGVAGTNEKLFF	TGTGCCAGCAGCTTAGGGGTGGCCGGGACTAATGAAAAACTGTTTTTT
medium-sized	TRBD2	TRBV20-1	TRBJ2-1	CSALPPGLAGALRYNEQFF	TGCAGTGCTCTACCACCGGGACTAGCGGGAGCCCTGCGATACAATGAGCAGTTCTTC